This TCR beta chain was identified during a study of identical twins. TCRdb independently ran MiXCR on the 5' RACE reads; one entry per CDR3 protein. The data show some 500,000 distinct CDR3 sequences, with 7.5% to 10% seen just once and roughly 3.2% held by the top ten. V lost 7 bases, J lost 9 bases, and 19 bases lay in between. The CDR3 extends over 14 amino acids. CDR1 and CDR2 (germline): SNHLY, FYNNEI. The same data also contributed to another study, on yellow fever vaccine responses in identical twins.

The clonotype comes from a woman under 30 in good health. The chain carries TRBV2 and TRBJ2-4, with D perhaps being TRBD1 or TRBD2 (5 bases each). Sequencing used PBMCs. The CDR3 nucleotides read TGTGCCAGCAAGAGGGGTGGGGAGTCTCGCATTCAGTACTTC. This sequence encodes CASKRGGESRIQYF.